Following are 2 T cell receptor beta chains from one sample sequenced in a study of T cells in localized non-small cell lung cancer. The table came from immunoSEQ multiplex PCR; TCRdb's copy has only in-frame clones and leaves some out. The sample contains about 2,500 clones, about 33% of which appear only once. The material sequenced was lung tumor tissue, taken before any cancer treatment. The receptors derive from a man aged 35-75 years with stage I lung adenocarcinoma.

For the CDR3, the DNA is TGTGCCACATCAACACTGAACACTGAAGCTTTCTTT. It translates to CATSTLNTEAFF. The J gene is TRBJ1-1, the V gene TRBV19; D is unclear. V lost 10 bases to trimming and J lost 0 bases, with 9 bases between them. CDR1 and CDR2 from the germline V gene are LNHDA and SQIVND (reference sequence). The CDR3 totals 12 residues. Full variable domain (rest looked up from reference TRBV19 and TRBJ1-1): DGGITQSPKYLFRKEGQNVTLSCEQNLNHDAMYWYRQDPGQGLRLIYYSQIVNDFQKGDIAEGYSVSREKKESFPLTVTSAQKNPTAFYLCATSTLNTEAFFGQGTRLTVV.

This clone was counted between two and nine times. This rearrangement joins TRBV9 to TRBJ1-1; D ambiguous. Germline CDR1 is SGDLS and CDR2 is YYNGEE. The germline V and J ends were trimmed by 3 bases and 1 base, with 7 bases remaining between them. The CDR3 length is 13 residues. The DNA of the CDR3 is TGTGCCAGCAGCGACGACGGGAACACTGAAGCTTTCTTT. It codes for CASSDDGNTEAFF.